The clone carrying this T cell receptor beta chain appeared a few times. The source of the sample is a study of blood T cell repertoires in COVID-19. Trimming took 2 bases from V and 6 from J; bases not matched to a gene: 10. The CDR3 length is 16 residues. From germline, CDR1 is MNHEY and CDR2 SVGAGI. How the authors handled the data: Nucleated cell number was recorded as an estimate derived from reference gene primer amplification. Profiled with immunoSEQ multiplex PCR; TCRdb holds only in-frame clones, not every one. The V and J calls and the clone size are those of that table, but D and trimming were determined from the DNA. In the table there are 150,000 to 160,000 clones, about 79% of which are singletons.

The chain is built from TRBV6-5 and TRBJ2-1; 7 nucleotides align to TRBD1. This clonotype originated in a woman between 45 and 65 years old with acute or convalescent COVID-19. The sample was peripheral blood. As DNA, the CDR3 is TGTGCCAGCAGTTACACAAACAGGGGCAGGAGCAATGAGCAGTTCTTC. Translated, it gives CASSYTNRGRSNEQFF.